The T cell receptor beta chain described here comes from a study of regulatory T cells in long-lasting Graves disease. Regarding the study as a whole: Favored gene segments in persistent disease were TRBV28, TRBJ1-2 and TRBJ2-5. Among persistent patients, a larger number of public clonotypes were shared (around 3,000) than among newly diagnosed patients (about 1,000).

After removal of 9 bases from V and 2 bases from J, the junction contained 14 bases not matched to a gene. Germline-derived CDR1 and CDR2 are MDHEN and SYDVKM. This CDR3 region has 17 residues. Time point indicated: persistent/refractory GD, antithyroid drugs over 5 years with positive TRAb. RNA extracted from PBMCs served as the sequencing template. This clonotype was observed at least ten times. No antigen is known for it. Arm-PCR of CDR3 regions with iRepertoire HTBI primers generated TCR beta libraries. TCRdb reprocessed the multiplex PCR reads with MiXCR, giving one entry per CDR3 protein. The table includes about 460,000 distinct CDR3 sequences, under 25% detected once.

This specimen was peripheral blood mononuclear cells (PBMCs), taken when the disease was refractory, from a patient treated with antithyroid drugs. The sequence was collected from a female donor with Graves disease. The chain couples TRBV28 to TRBJ1-5; 9 nucleotides line up with TRBD1. The CDR3 bases are TGTGCCAGTTTGGGGGGACAGGGACGAGGAGGCAATCAGCCCCAGCATTTT. This translates into CASLGGQGRGGNQPQHF.